Listed below are T cell receptor beta chains from one sample, sequenced in a study of OX40 agonist ivuxolimab in advanced cancers. Generated by immunoSEQ multiplex PCR, the TCRdb table keeps only in-frame clones and is missing some. Of roughly 80,000 clones listed, 83% are singletons. Source: CD4+ or CD8+ T cells sorted from blood, taken in a trial of the OX40 agonist ivuxolimab. These receptors came from an adult with an advanced solid tumor such as melanoma, head and neck, liver or kidney cancer. The CDR3 runs from the conserved cysteine through the conserved F or W.

cdr3_length v_call cdr3_aa
17 TRBV7-9 CASSRAGSRRSGNTIYF
13 TRBV27 CASSFGGRRELFF
17 TRBV18 CASSPPTGQDFTDTQYF
12 TRBV18 CASSTSGYEQYF
14 TRBV2 CASSSGRRGYEQYF
12 TRBV4-2 CASSQDRFEQYF
11 TRBV29-1 CSVASPETQYF
15 TRBV9 CASSVADGGTDTQYF
17 TRBV7-9 CASSLMVGDSLNTEAFF
15 TRBV2 CASRDTAVANEKLFF
17 TRBV7-2 CASSSLLAGGVWTEAFF
12 TRBV7-9 CASSPEGGGYTF
15 TRBV9 CASSVDRAINSPLHF
13 TRBV10-3 CATSGGQDYGYTF
15 TRBV7-2 CASSPPTDLNYGYTF
15 TRBV5-1 CASSLGGKPPDTQYF
15 TRBV4-3 CASSQDGRGNQPQHF
18 TRBV9 CASSVAGGTGNVGNTIYF
11 TRBV25-1 CASSESDGYTF
15 TRBV27 CASSFSGYSNQPQHF
16 TRBV6-5 CASSYRILQNTGELFF
16 TRBV6-5 CASSYSDRGLNSPLHF
15 TRBV7-9 CASSLQRGAREKLFF
12 TRBV2 CASSEDRAGPFF
13 TRBV30 CAWRQVGGVSIYF
16 TRBV7-9 CASSYGGGSSYNEQFF
18 TRBV21-1 CASSPDRGRGGRTGELFF
15 TRBV6-1 CASSAITGASYEQYF
12 TRBV12-5 CASGLDDSPLHF
13 TRBV21-1 CAPFEVIPYEQYF
15 TRBV4-2 CASSQESGVQETQYF
15 TRBV27 CASSFKRDVADTQYF
17 TRBV4-3 CASSRASGTFEEGEQYF
14 TRBV7-2 CASSLGWGQETQYF
16 TRBV7-2 CASGLGGATGANVLTF
15 TRBV9 CASSVVPSTSNTQYF
12 TRBV30 CAWIHIPPEAFF
19 TRBV13 CASMLTTSGGRGNTGELFF
14 TRBV5-1 CASTLGQVTYEQYF
17 TRBV19 CASKAGGVLGKYNEQFF
13 TRBV18 CASSPRGAEKLFF
15 TRBV5-1 CASSLGREGTETQYF
13 TRBV2 CASKEDYNSPLHF
16 TRBV29-1 CSVRSPGQLNTGELFF
14 TRBV7-2 CASSPRTVQETQYF
15 TRBV21-1 CASSRTGETNEKLFF
16 TRBV19 CASVRDSRRSNQPQHF
15 TRBV4-3 CASSQGLQGTDTQYF
12 TRBV11-2 CASSLDRFGQFF
13 TRBV19 CASRDRVTDTQYF
14 TRBV6-5 CASSYGAGGYGYTF
13 TRBV11-3 CASSSSQDTEAFF
15 TRBV18 CASSSEGTGVSPLHF
15 TRBV30 CAWSVGLAGYNEQFF
14 TRBV5-6 CASSPTDRNYGYTF
13 TRBV18 CASSQQGSYEQYF
14 TRBV4-2 CASSQGQTNTEAFF
14 TRBV19 CASSRGGSGYGYTF